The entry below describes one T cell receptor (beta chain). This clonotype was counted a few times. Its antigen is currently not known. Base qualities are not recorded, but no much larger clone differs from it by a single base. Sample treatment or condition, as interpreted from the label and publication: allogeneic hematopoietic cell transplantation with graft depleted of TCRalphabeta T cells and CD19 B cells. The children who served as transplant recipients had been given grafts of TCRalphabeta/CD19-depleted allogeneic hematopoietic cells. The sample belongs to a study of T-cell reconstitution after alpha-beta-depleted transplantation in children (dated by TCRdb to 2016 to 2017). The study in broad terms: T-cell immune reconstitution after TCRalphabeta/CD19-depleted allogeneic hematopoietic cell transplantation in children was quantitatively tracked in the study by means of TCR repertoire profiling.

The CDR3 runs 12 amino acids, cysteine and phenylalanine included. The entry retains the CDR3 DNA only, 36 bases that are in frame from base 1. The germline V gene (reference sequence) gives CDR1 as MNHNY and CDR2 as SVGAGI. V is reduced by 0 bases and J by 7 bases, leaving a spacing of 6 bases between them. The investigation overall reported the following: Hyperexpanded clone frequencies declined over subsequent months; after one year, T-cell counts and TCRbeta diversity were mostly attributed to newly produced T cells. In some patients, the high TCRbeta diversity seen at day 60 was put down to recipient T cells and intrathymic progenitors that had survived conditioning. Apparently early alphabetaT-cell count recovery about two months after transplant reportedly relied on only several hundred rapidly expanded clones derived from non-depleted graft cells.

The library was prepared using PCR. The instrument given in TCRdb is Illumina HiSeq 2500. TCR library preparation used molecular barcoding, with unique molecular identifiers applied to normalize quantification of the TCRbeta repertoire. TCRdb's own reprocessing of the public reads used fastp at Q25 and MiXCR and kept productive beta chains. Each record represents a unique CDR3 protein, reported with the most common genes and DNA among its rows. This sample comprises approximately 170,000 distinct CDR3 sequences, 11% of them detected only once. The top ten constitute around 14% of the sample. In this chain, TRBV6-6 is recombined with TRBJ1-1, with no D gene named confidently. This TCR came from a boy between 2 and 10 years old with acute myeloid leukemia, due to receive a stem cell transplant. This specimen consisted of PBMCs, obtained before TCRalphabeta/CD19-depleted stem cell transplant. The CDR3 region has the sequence CASSYSYSEAFF. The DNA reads TGTGCCAGCAGTTACTCGTACAGTGAAGCTTTCTTT.